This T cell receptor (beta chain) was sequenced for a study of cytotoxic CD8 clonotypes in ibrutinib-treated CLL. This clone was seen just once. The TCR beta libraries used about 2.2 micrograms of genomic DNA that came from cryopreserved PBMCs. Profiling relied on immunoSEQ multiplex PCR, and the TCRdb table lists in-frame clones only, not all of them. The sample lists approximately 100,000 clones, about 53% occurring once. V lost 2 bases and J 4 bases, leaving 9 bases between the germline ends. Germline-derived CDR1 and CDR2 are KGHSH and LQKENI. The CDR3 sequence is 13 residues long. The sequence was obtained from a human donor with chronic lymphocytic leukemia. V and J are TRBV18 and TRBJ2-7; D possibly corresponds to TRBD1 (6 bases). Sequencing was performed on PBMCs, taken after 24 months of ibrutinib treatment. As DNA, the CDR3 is TGTGCCAGCTCACCAGGGGGCTTATACGAGCAGTACTTC. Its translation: CASSPGGLYEQYF. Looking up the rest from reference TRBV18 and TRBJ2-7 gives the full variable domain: NAGVMQNPRHLVRRRGQEARLRCSPMKGHSHVYWYRQLPEEGLKFMVYLQKENIIDESGMPKERFSAEFPKEGPSILRIQQVVRGDSAAYFCASSPGGLYEQYFGPGTRLTVT.